Each of the 27 T cell receptor beta chains below was sequenced from the same sample in a study of T-cell memory formation after mild COVID-19. TCRdb ran MiXCR on the 5' RACE reads and lists one entry per CDR3 protein. Of roughly 560,000 distinct CDR3 sequences in the sample, roughly 22% are singletons; the top ten hold about 12%. Sequenced input: PBMCs or a T cell subset sorted from them (not recorded which). Receptors originate from an adult woman who had mild COVID-19 (a few samples of this study predate the infection). Cell type and time point are not known.

This clonotype was picked up a small number of times. This rearrangement joins TRBV9 to TRBJ2-1; 7 nucleotides align to TRBD2. The V segment lost 3 bases and the J segment 6 bases; nucleotides outside the gene matches: 6. Germline V lookup: CDR1 SGDLS, CDR2 YYNGEE. The CDR3 runs to 14 residues. Here the CDR3 DNA reads TGTGCCAGCAGCGGGGGACTAACAGTCAATGAGCAGTTCTTC. Encoded protein: CASSGGLTVNEQFF. Combining the CDR3 with reference TRBV9 and TRBJ2-1 gives the whole variable domain DSGVTQTPKHLITATGQRVTLRCSPRSGDLSVYWYQQSLDQGLQFLIQYYNGEERAKGNILERFSAQQFPDLHSELNLSSLELGDSALYFCASSGGLTVNEQFFGPGTRLTVL.

This clonotype was seen many times. The chain joins TRBV23-1 to TRBJ2-1; the match to TRBD1 covers 9 bases. TRBV23-1 has ORF status, its function being uncertain. There are 16 residues in the CDR3. V was clipped by 7 bases and J by 15 bases; unmatched bases: 22. CDR3 bases: TGCGCCAGCACGGACAGGGGAACCCGTTCGTCCGAAATCGGGTTCTTC. Its translation: CASTDRGTRSSEIGFF.

The rearrangement joins TRBV20-1 to TRBJ1-5; D remains ambiguous. CDR1 DFQATT and CDR2 SNEGSKA come from the germline V gene (reference sequence). The CDR3 spans 14 residues. Trimming shortened V by 3 bases and J by 1 base, and 10 bases separated the two germline ends. CDR3 protein: CSASPGSSNQPQHF. For the CDR3, the DNA is TGCAGTGCTAGTCCCGGGTCGAGCAATCAGCCCCAGCATTTT.

The chain joins TRBV7-9 to TRBJ2-7; D is undetermined. Trimming removed 8 bases from V and 3 bases from J, with 11 bases in between. CDR1 and CDR2 from the germline V gene are SEHNR and FQNEAQ (reference sequence). This CDR3 is built from 12 residues. This CDR3 reads CASRWESYEQYF. CDR3 coding DNA: TGTGCCAGCCGGTGGGAAAGCTACGAGCAGTACTTC. The full variable domain, its missing parts supplied by reference TRBV7-9 and TRBJ2-7, is DTGVSQNPRHKITKRGQNVTFRCDPISEHNRLYWYRQTLGQGPEFLTYFQNEAQLEKSRLLSDRFSAERPKGSFSTLEIQRTEQGDSAMYLCASRWESYEQYFGPGTRLTVT.

V usage is TRBV6-5 and J usage is TRBJ1-6; 7 bases agree with TRBD1. Germline values: CDR1 MNHEY, CDR2 SVGAGI. The CDR3 is 15 amino acids. The J segment lost 10 bases and the V segment lost 0 bases, leaving 6 bases of the junction unmatched. The CDR3 sequence: CASSYSNRGRSPLHF. DNA of the CDR3: TGTGCCAGCAGTTACTCGAACAGGGGCAGGTCACCCCTCCACTTT.

This sequence joins TRBV6-2 or TRBV6-3 and TRBJ2-6, with 9 bases lining up with TRBD1. CDR1 MNHEY and CDR2 SVGEGT come from the germline V gene. The CDR3 has 18 amino acids. V gave up 6 bases and J gave up 0 bases; unmatched junction bases: 9. The chain's CDR3 is CASSLLGQGYSGANVLTF. CDR3 DNA sequence: TGTGCCAGCAGCCTCTTGGGACAGGGATACTCTGGGGCCAACGTCCTGACTTTC.

This clonotype was found many times. The chain couples TRBV12-3 or TRBV12-4 to TRBJ1-2; D uncertain. Trimming took 5 bases from V and 4 from J, leaving 8 bases between them. The CDR3 contains 12 residues. In nucleotides, the CDR3 is TGTGCCAGCAGTCTGGACGGCTATGGCTACACCTTC. Translation: CASSLDGYGYTF.

The rearrangement uses TRBV6-5 and TRBJ2-3; no firm D call. This CDR3 has 15 residues. V lost 2 bases and J 1 base, leaving 10 bases between the germline ends. Germline values: CDR1 MNHEY, CDR2 SVGAGI. CDR3 amino acids: CASSYERIRTDTQYF. The CDR3 nucleotides read TGTGCCAGCAGTTACGAGCGAATCCGCACAGATACGCAGTATTTT.

J is TRBJ2-1 and V is TRBV19; D is possibly TRBD1 or TRBD2 (6 bases each). V lost 6 bases and J lost 5, with 17 bases in between. The CDR3 runs 15 residues. Germline V gene lookup returns CDR1 LNHDA and CDR2 SQIVND (reference sequence). CDR3 DNA: TGTGCCAGTAGCCCCGGGGGCCCCTCACACAATGAGCAGTTCTTC. Protein product: CASSPGGPSHNEQFF.

This clonotype turned up a few times. V gene TRBV29-1 combines with J gene TRBJ2-3, with TRBD1 matching over 7 bases. This CDR3 is built from 13 residues. The ends lost 4 bases at V and 2 bases at J; junction bases unmatched: 3. The germline gives CDR1 SQVTM, CDR2 ANQGSEA. This CDR3 is CSVAQGDTDTQYF. In nucleotides, the CDR3 is TGCAGCGTTGCTCAGGGGGACACAGATACGCAGTATTTT.

J is TRBJ1-3 and V is TRBV6-5; possible D gene TRBD1, 5 bases. The CDR3 is 16 residues long. The germline CDR1 and CDR2 sequences are MNHEY and SVGAGI. The V end was cut by 2 bases, the J end by 2 bases, with 13 bases between. For the CDR3, the DNA is TGTGCCAGCAGTTACGCAGGTGGGGGGACTGGAAACACCATATATTTT. Protein sequence: CASSYAGGGTGNTIYF.

This chain's CDR3 is CASSLQGLGHNSPLHF. CDR3 DNA sequence: TGCGCCAGCAGCTTGCAGGGACTGGGCCATAATTCACCCCTCCACTTT. V is TRBV5-1 and J is TRBJ1-6; D is possibly TRBD1 (5 bases). V was trimmed by 1 base and J by 5 bases, leaving 13 bases between them. CDR3 length: 16 residues. Germline CDR1 reads SGHRS; CDR2 reads YFSETQ.

In its sample, this clonotype was seen a few times. The V call is TRBV20-1, the J call TRBJ2-7; 9 bases agree with TRBD2. The germline gives CDR1 DFQATT, CDR2 SNEGSKA (reference sequence). CDR3 size: 16 residues. The junction had 11 bases not matched to a gene; V was cut back by 1 base and J by 4 bases. CDR3 DNA: TGCAGTGCTAGAGGGGTAGCGGGAGAATCTCAATACGAGCAGTACTTC. Translating gives CSARGVAGESQYEQYF.

The table lists this clonotype with a few counts. V usage is TRBV29-1 and J usage is TRBJ2-7; the D is unclear. CDR3 size: 11 residues. Germline assignment: CDR1 SQVTM and CDR2 ANQGSEA. Trimming removed 4 bases at V and 2 bases at J, with 6 bases between. The CDR3 protein is CSVAATYEQYF. Written as DNA, the CDR3 is TGCAGCGTTGCGGCGACCTACGAGCAGTACTTC.

The chain recombines TRBV7-2 with TRBJ2-6, with a possible D match to TRBD2 (6 bases). The CDR3 runs to 16 residues. V was shortened by 5 bases and J by 1 base, with 12 bases between the two germline ends. CDR1 and CDR2 (germline): SGHTA, FQGNSA. In DNA form, the CDR3 reads TGTGCCAGCAGCACACATCGGGGGTCTGGGGCCAACGTCCTGACTTTC. Encoded protein: CASSTHRGSGANVLTF.

This clonotype showed up just a few times. The rearrangement uses TRBV5-1 and TRBJ1-4; no reliable D call. Looked up from germline, CDR1 is SGHRS and CDR2 is YFSETQ. The germline V and J ends were trimmed by 2 bases and 5 bases, with 10 bases remaining between them. The CDR3 spans 14 residues. CDR3 nucleotide sequence: TGCGCCAGCAGCTTCAACAACCAAAATGAAAAACTGTTTTTT. It translates to CASSFNNQNEKLFF.

The chain carries TRBV6-4 and TRBJ2-3; D unclear. Trimming left V 6 bases short and J 2 bases short, with 9 bases between. Germline V gives CDR1 MRHNA, CDR2 SNTAGT. The CDR3 sequence is 13 residues long. The CDR3, as DNA: TGTGCCAGCAGCGAGCCCTACACAGATACGCAGTATTTT. Translation: CASSEPYTDTQYF.

V and J are TRBV6-5 and TRBJ2-7, with TRBD1 matching 12 bases. The CDR3 length is 15 residues. Unmatched junction bases numbered 6, after V lost 2 bases and J lost 7 bases. Germline values: CDR1 MNHEY, CDR2 SVGAGI. The CDR3 loop is CASSYGGTGGREQYF. CDR3 nucleotide sequence: TGTGCCAGCAGTTACGGGGGGACAGGGGGCAGAGAGCAGTACTTC.

The chain carries TRBV5-5 and TRBJ2-3, with D perhaps matching TRBD2 (6 bases). This CDR3 region has 15 residues. Trimming took 4 bases from V and 2 from J, leaving 14 bases between them. Germline assignment: CDR1 SGHKS and CDR2 YYEKEE (reference sequence). The CDR3 sequence: CASSPGDFPTDTQYF. Here the CDR3 DNA reads TGTGCCAGCAGCCCGGGGGACTTTCCCACAGATACGCAGTATTTT.

The J gene is TRBJ2-7, the V gene TRBV6-2 or TRBV6-3; D not resolved. Looked up from germline, CDR1 is MNHEY and CDR2 is SVGEGT. CDR3 length: 13 residues. V lost 7 bases, J lost 6 bases, and 16 bases lay in between. Here the CDR3 DNA reads TGTGCCAGCACCCACGAGGCTATCGTCGAGCAGTACTTC. This gives the protein CASTHEAIVEQYF.

J is TRBJ2-5 and V is TRBV18, with 7 bases matching TRBD1. V gave up 6 bases and J gave up 5 bases; unmatched junction bases: 9. CDR3 length: 14 residues. CDR1 and CDR2 (germline): KGHSH, LQKENI. Here the CDR3 DNA reads TGTGCCAGCTCGGCTAACAGGGGAAGGGAGACCCAGTACTTC. Translation: CASSANRGRETQYF.

This clonotype showed up just a few times. The V call is TRBV7-9, the J call TRBJ1-1; D uncertain. Trimming pared 3 bases from V and 1 base from J, leaving 9 bases between. CDR3 length: 14 amino acids. Germline V CDR1 and CDR2: SEHNR, FQNEAQ (reference sequence). The CDR3 region is CASSLDGGNTEAFF. The CDR3 coding sequence is TGTGCCAGCAGCTTGGACGGTGGGAACACTGAAGCTTTCTTT.

V and J are TRBV4-3 and TRBJ2-7, with D hard to call. CDR3 size: 16 residues. Trimming left V 0 bases short and J 3 bases short, with 15 bases between. From germline, CDR1 is LGHNA and CDR2 YSLEER. Here the CDR3 reads CASSQDFGFIGYEQYF. The CDR3 DNA sequence: TGCGCCAGCAGCCAAGATTTCGGGTTTATCGGCTACGAGCAGTACTTC.

The chain recombines TRBV12-3 or TRBV12-4 with TRBJ1-1; D remains ambiguous. V dropped 4 bases and J dropped 4 bases, with 10 bases sitting between them. This CDR3 region has 13 residues. CDR3 coding DNA: TGTGCCAGCAGTTCTGGTTTGGGCACTGAAGCTTTCTTT. This translates into CASSSGLGTEAFF.

This clonotype was counted a few times. The V call is TRBV29-1, the J call TRBJ1-1; TRBD1 agrees at 7 bases. V was pared by 4 bases and J by 1 base, with 3 bases of the junction left unmatched. CDR3 length: 13 amino acids. Germline CDR1 SQVTM, CDR2 ANQGSEA. The CDR3 loop reads CSVGTGANTEAFF. CDR3 nucleotides: TGCAGCGTTGGCACAGGGGCGAACACTGAAGCTTTCTTT.

V gene TRBV19 combines with J gene TRBJ2-7; tentatively, D is TRBD1 (5 bases). The CDR3 covers 14 residues. V was clipped by 5 bases and J by 5 bases, with 16 bases between them. The germline gives CDR1 LNHDA, CDR2 SQIVND (reference sequence). The CDR3 region is CASSATPGWNEQYF. The CDR3 coding sequence is TGTGCCAGTAGTGCCACGCCAGGGTGGAACGAGCAGTACTTC.

The V and J genes are TRBV24-1 and TRBJ2-3, with a tentative D call TRBD1 (6 bases). Germline V gives CDR1 KGHDR, CDR2 SFDVKD. Deletions cut 3 bases from V and 1 base from J, with 13 bases between. This CDR3 region has 16 residues. Here the CDR3 DNA reads TGTGCCACCAGTGATCGGACAGCGTCTGGCACAGATACGCAGTATTTT. Protein sequence: CATSDRTASGTDTQYF.